Below, 5 T cell receptor beta chains from the same sample are listed, as sequenced in a study of T cells after yellow fever vaccination (dated by TCRdb to the late 2010s). The sample's treatment or condition label is to be understood as: live attenuated yellow fever vaccine strain. The method was 5' RACE. Sequencing took place on an Illumina HiSeq 2500. TCRdb itself trimmed the public reads at Q25 with fastp, ran MiXCR and retained productive beta chains. For every CDR3 protein sequence, its rows merge into one entry that carries the most common genes and DNA. Within this sample are roughly 300,000 distinct CDR3 sequences, with roughly 8.3% of them counted one time only. Clones ranked in the top ten supply around 17% of the sample. Sequences were derived from PBMCs, sampled around 45 days after the first yellow fever vaccination. The receptor set was obtained from a man younger than 35 who received the YFV17D yellow fever vaccine.

The table lists this clonotype with a few counts. The chain couples TRBV11-2 to TRBJ1-6, with unresolved D. The CDR3 length is 16 residues. Trimming left V 1 base short and J 5 bases short, with 12 bases between. Germline V gene data show CDR1 as SGHAT and CDR2 as FQNNGV. The CDR3 loop reads CASSLAPGFDNSPLHF. The CDR3 DNA sequence: TGTGCCAGCAGCTTAGCTCCGGGGTTTGATAATTCACCCCTCCACTTT.

This chain links TRBV10-3 with TRBJ1-1; 8 bases are a match to TRBD1. This CDR3 contains 13 residues. Unmatched junction bases numbered 2, after V lost 7 bases and J lost 1 base. Germline CDR1 ENHRY, CDR2 SYGVKD. CDR3 sequence reads: CAINGQGNTEAFF. CDR3 bases: TGTGCCATCAATGGACAGGGGAACACTGAAGCTTTCTTT.

In this sample, this clonotype turned up a few times. The chain has TRBV5-1 and TRBJ1-2, with D hard to call. CDR3 length: 16 residues. V gave up 0 bases and J gave up 5 bases, with 17 bases separating them. Germline CDR1 and CDR2: SGHRS and YFSETQ. The CDR3 DNA reads TGCGCCAGCAGCTTGGACCCGGCGCGGAATCCTTATGGCTACACCTTC. This sequence encodes CASSLDPARNPYGYTF.

This CDR3 reads CSVGTTSGELFF. CDR3 bases: TGCAGCGTTGGTACTACTTCTGGGGAGCTGTTTTTT. The V and J genes are TRBV29-1 and TRBJ2-2; D remains ambiguous. V was shortened by 4 bases and J by 8 bases, with 11 bases between the two germline ends. Germline V gene lookup returns CDR1 SQVTM and CDR2 ANQGSEA. This CDR3 has 12 amino acids.

The chain employs TRBV5-1 and TRBJ1-1, with a tentative D call TRBD1 (5 bases). Germline-derived CDR1 and CDR2 are SGHRS and YFSETQ. This CDR3 is built from 13 residues. Deletions cut 5 bases from V and 3 bases from J, with 11 bases between. This CDR3 is CASRGGGDTEAFF. Written as DNA, the CDR3 is TGCGCCAGCAGAGGAGGAGGGGACACTGAAGCTTTCTTT.